What follows describes a single T cell receptor (beta chain). This clone has only one observation. What antigen it recognizes has not been identified. No much larger clone is present one base from it, and per-base qualities are unavailable. The data stem from a study of T cell responses to AZD1222 COVID-19 vaccine (dated by TCRdb to the early 2020s). As for the study more broadly: AZD1222 recipients given second doses at about 4 weeks or at about 12 weeks were pooled, since spike-specific TCR depth and breadth were not found to differ between the two schedules. TCR sequencing covered some 240 trial participants: 207 given two doses of AZD1222 and about 26 given two doses of MenACWY control vaccine. Trial participants were enrolled by age into 18-55, 56-69 and 70-plus year subgroups, with 148, 28 and 57 TCR-sequenced participants respectively.

For this chain, trimming is 4 bases at the V end and 1 base at the J end, and the number of junction bases without a gene match is 5. CDR1 and CDR2 are drawn from the germline V gene: SGHRS, YFSETQ. Spanning cysteine to phenylalanine, the CDR3 consists of 15 amino acids. Kept here is only the CDR3 DNA, which spans 45 bases and is read in frame from base 1. The research as a whole found: Nearly half of unique spike-specific TCRs reportedly recognized epitopes outside regions mutated in the B.1.351 and B.1.1.7 variants. After two AZD1222 doses, spike-specific TCR breadth and depth were significantly higher than at day 0 and than in MenACWY recipients. The 56-69-year group was small, and its depth increase did not reach significance, likely because of low power. Conclusions about previously exposed vaccinees are limited, since just five to seven AZD1222 recipients were seropositive for SARS-CoV-2 at baseline. Because no day 14 peak-response samples were available, the repertoires could be characterized only after the peak T cell response. Vaccine-associated CD4 TCRs spanned the whole spike protein, with dominant responses in regions 160-218 and 743-854. Most participants were white British and females outnumbered males, and the authors suggested that clonal diversity may have been underestimated.

The sample's time point label, in plain terms: baseline before first vaccination. Vaccinee samples were obtained from the UK trials COV001 and COV002, which included a single-blind randomized controlled phase 2/3 trial of AZD1222 (ChAdOx1 nCoV-19) in healthy adults. For TCRbeta chain sequencing, PBMC samples from trial participants were taken at day 0 and at day 28 after the second dose. The CDR3 regions of human TCRbeta chains were analyzed by immunosequencing. The paper's data handling went like this. TCRs in the repertoires were compared against a reference library of SARS-CoV-2-specific TCRs that had been generated with the MIRA antigen-specificity platform. Breadth was defined as the fraction of unique TCRs that were SARS-CoV-2-associated. Depth was defined as the fraction of total T cells that were SARS-CoV-2-associated. Using the MIRA data, each spike-specific TCR was mapped to the spike region that the TCR reacts to and placed in a CD4 or CD8 class. Log10-transformed breadth and depth values were compared by one-way ANOVA with Sidak's multiple comparisons tests. TCRdb stores this immuneACCESS table with in-frame sequences only. Part of the clones is absent; in the studies checked, under half of the shortfall reflects unresolved V genes, and no reason is known for the rest. V and J calls and clone size are given by that table; D and trimming were obtained from the DNA. The sample includes more than 70,000 clones, with roughly 85% observed a single time. The top ten clones comprise around an eighth of the sample.

The sequence was collected from an adult in good health. The chain is encoded by TRBV5-1 joined to TRBJ1-5; 7 bases in the junction line up with TRBD1. Sequenced here: peripheral blood, sampled on day 0 of AZD1222 vaccination. The DNA reads TGCGCCAGCAGCGAGGGACAGACAAGCAATCAGCCCCAGCATTTT. This translates into CASSEGQTSNQPQHF.